Listed here are 10 T cell receptor beta chains from one sample, sequenced in a study of cytomegalovirus exposure and HLA in healthy donors. The PCR used 60 Vbeta and 13 Jbeta primers. Clones were read by immunoSEQ multiplex PCR, and TCRdb kept only the in-frame ones, dropping some. Here the sample spans 150,000 to 200,000 clones, approximately 84% being singletons. Input material: PBMCs. These receptors originate from a woman aged 25 to 39 in good health and CMV-seropositive.

V is TRBV4-1 and J is TRBJ2-5, with TRBD1 identical over 8 bases. CDR1 is MGHRA and CDR2 is YSYEKL in the germline V gene. The CDR3 length is 15 residues. The V segment lost 0 bases and the J segment 4 bases; nucleotides outside the gene matches: 4. The CDR3 sequence is CASSQEWGTGETQYF. For the CDR3, the DNA is TGCGCCAGCAGCCAAGAATGGGGGACAGGAGAGACCCAGTACTTC.

V usage is TRBV28 and J usage is TRBJ2-7; 8 bases match TRBD2. Looked up from germline, CDR1 is MDHEN and CDR2 is SYDVKM. V shed 5 bases, J shed 4 bases, and the junction held 7 bases outside the gene matches. The CDR3 runs 14 residues. The CDR3, as DNA: TGTGCCAGCAGTCTTTCATTAGCGGGATACGAGCAGTACTTC. It encodes CASSLSLAGYEQYF. The full variable domain, its missing parts supplied by reference TRBV28 and TRBJ2-7, is DVKVTQSSRYLVKRTGEKVFLECVQDMDHENMFWYRQDPGLGLRLIYFSYDVKMKEKGDIPEGYSVSREKKERFSLILESASTNQTSMYLCASSLSLAGYEQYFGPGTRLTVT.

This clone was found once. The chain combines TRBV5-1 with TRBJ2-7, with a weak D call TRBD1 (6 bases). There are 14 residues in the CDR3. The germline gives CDR1 SGHRS, CDR2 YFSETQ. Deletions cut 0 bases from V and 7 bases from J, with 14 bases between. The CDR3 nucleotides are TGCGCCAGCAGCTTGGCCGAGGGGACAAAAGAGCAGTACTTC. This gives the protein CASSLAEGTKEQYF.

V usage is TRBV6-5 and J usage is TRBJ1-1, with D possibly matching TRBD1 (5 bases). Germline CDR1 is MNHEY and CDR2 is SVGAGI. The CDR3 totals 15 residues. Trimming removed 2 bases at V and 1 base at J, with 11 bases between. The chain's CDR3 is CASSYGATGNTEAFF. The CDR3 DNA reads TGTGCCAGCAGTTACGGGGCCACGGGGAACACTGAAGCTTTCTTT.

This rearrangement joins TRBV18 to TRBJ1-5, with D possibly being TRBD1 (5 bases). CDR3 size: 14 residues. Germline V gives CDR1 KGHSH, CDR2 LQKENI. Trimming removed 5 bases from V and 10 bases from J, with 18 bases in between. The CDR3, as DNA: TGTGCCAGCTCATACACGGGGGGGAAGTTTCCCCAGCATTTT. Its translation: CASSYTGGKFPQHF.

The chain links TRBV7-8 to TRBJ2-7; D is perhaps TRBD2 (6 bases). The CDR3 loop spans 13 amino acids. The V and J ends lost 9 bases and 7 bases respectively, with 19 bases between them. Germline V gene lookup returns CDR1 SGHVS and CDR2 FQNEAQ. CDR3 protein: CASTQADGGEQYF. CDR3 coding DNA: TGTGCCAGTACCCAGGCCGACGGAGGGGAGCAGTACTTC.

This clone was counted between two and nine times. The chain couples TRBV27 to TRBJ1-4; 9 nucleotides line up with TRBD1. There are 13 residues in the CDR3. Germline V gene data show CDR1 as MNHEY and CDR2 as SMNVEV (reference sequence). The V gene end was trimmed by 6 bases and the J gene end by 5 bases; junction bases not matched to a gene: 1. Here the CDR3 reads CASRDRGNEKLFF. The CDR3 coding sequence is TGTGCCAGCAGGGACAGGGGAAATGAAAAACTGTTTTTT.

The chain is built from TRBV4-1 and TRBJ2-1, with 9 bases identical to TRBD2. J gave up 10 bases and V 0 bases, and 4 bases lay outside the gene matches. Germline values: CDR1 MGHRA, CDR2 YSYEKL. There are 14 residues in the CDR3. The chain's CDR3 is CASSQDGGLAEQFF. The CDR3, as DNA: TGCGCCAGCAGCCAAGATGGCGGACTAGCGGAGCAGTTCTTC.

The chain uses TRBV5-1 and TRBJ2-1; D is possibly TRBD2 (5 bases). The CDR3 sequence is 17 residues long. Per germline, CDR1 SGHRS and CDR2 YFSETQ. Trimming removed 4 bases at V and 0 bases at J, with 17 bases between. As DNA, the CDR3 is TGCGCCAGCAGCCCTCGGACCGGAGGAAGCTCCTACAATGAGCAGTTCTTC. Translated, it gives CASSPRTGGSSYNEQFF. The variable domain in full, completed from reference TRBV5-1 and TRBJ2-1, reads KAGVTQTPRYLIKTRGQQVTLSCSPISGHRSVSWYQQTPGQGLQFLFEYFSETQRNKGNFPGRFSGRQFSNSRSEMNVSTLELGDSALYLCASSPRTGGSSYNEQFFGPGTRLTVL.

The chain recombines TRBV19 with TRBJ2-2; TRBD1 might be the D (6 bases). The germline gives CDR1 LNHDA, CDR2 SQIVND (reference sequence). This CDR3 has 14 residues. V lost 7 bases and J lost 4, with 13 bases in between. CDR3: CASILRGSTGELFF. The CDR3 bases are TGTGCCAGTATTTTGAGGGGGTCCACCGGGGAGCTGTTTTTT.